The T cell receptor beta chain under discussion was sequenced for a study of blood T cell repertoires in COVID-19. At the level of the study: Spain, Italy and the United States supplied samples that represented acute and convalescent COVID-19. PBMCs, B-cell-depleted T cells, or T cells provided the cDNA or gDNA that made up the material.

As originally analysed: The assay estimated nucleated cells by amplifying reference gene primers. Some clones are missing from TCRdb's copy, which holds only in-frame ones; the method was immunoSEQ multiplex PCR. D and trimming come from the DNA, and the V and J calls and clone size come from that table. The sample has more than 75,000 clones, 88% seen once; the top ten hold roughly 8.1%. Germline CDR1 SGHKS, CDR2 YYEKEE (reference sequence). Trimming removed 1 base at V and 2 bases at J, with 12 bases between. The CDR3 covers 16 residues. The clonotype was recovered from a woman in her 70s with acute or convalescent COVID-19. This chain links TRBV5-5 with TRBJ1-4; tentatively, D is TRBD1 (6 bases). Sequences were obtained from peripheral blood. CDR3 loop: CASSLSTGHTNEKLFF. Written as DNA, the CDR3 is TGTGCCAGCAGCTTGTCGACAGGACATACTAATGAAAAACTGTTTTTT.